These T cell receptor beta chains were read from a single sample in a study of T cell changes during pregnancy in multiple sclerosis. The assay was immunoSEQ multiplex PCR, and TCRdb's table has in-frame clones only and misses some. Found here are roughly 110,000 clones, 92% of them singletons; the top ten hold 0.78%. The sequences come from peripheral blood, collected in the third trimester of pregnancy. These TCRs come from a female donor in good health, enrolled as a control in a pregnancy study. The conserved cysteine and the conserved F or W are not part of the CDR3 here.

V gene: TRBV7-7; J gene: TRBJ2-5; CDR3 protein: ASSVLAPGASGRYQETQY
V gene: TRBV13; J gene: TRBJ2-7; CDR3 protein: ASSLDRQGEQY
V gene: TRBV30; J gene: TRBJ1-1; CDR3 protein: AWSAGAEAF
V gene: TRBV7-8; J gene: TRBJ1-6; CDR3 protein: ASSTLLESSYNSPLH
V gene: TRBV5-1; J gene: TRBJ1-4; CDR3 protein: ASGHGPTNEKLF
V gene: TRBV11-1; J gene: TRBJ2-1; CDR3 protein: ASSLGTGDGEQF
V gene: TRBV9; J gene: TRBJ2-1; CDR3 protein: ASSVDGTGLYNEQF
V gene: TRBV11-3; J gene: TRBJ1-2; CDR3 protein: ASSLDRGQGGGYT
V gene: TRBV5-5; J gene: TRBJ1-1; CDR3 protein: ASSPRGQSNLNTEAF
V gene: TRBV28; J gene: TRBJ2-3; CDR3 protein: ASSFTSPDPHRGNADTQY
V gene: TRBV9; J gene: TRBJ2-7; CDR3 protein: ASSVAGVNEQY
V gene: TRBV18; J gene: TRBJ1-3; CDR3 protein: ASSPSQGGVFSGNTIY
V gene: TRBV27; J gene: TRBJ1-1; CDR3 protein: ASSPTGNTEAF